This T cell receptor (beta chain) originates from a study of cytomegalovirus exposure and HLA in healthy donors. With 60 Vbeta and 13 Jbeta primers, the PCR was carried out. Libraries were prepared by immunoSEQ multiplex PCR; TCRdb keeps only in-frame clonotypes and omits some of them. The sample consists of 100,000 to 120,000 clones, more than 70% of them appearing once. This CDR3 contains 12 residues. Germline CDR1 reads SGHVS; CDR2 reads FQNEAQ. J was trimmed by 9 bases and V by 3 bases; bases with no gene match: 3. Material for sequencing was PBMCs. The TCR was taken from a man between 25 and 39 years old in good health and CMV-seronegative. The rearrangement links TRBV7-8 to TRBJ2-3; 7 bases line up with TRBD1. The CDR3 DNA reads as TGTGCCAGCAGCTTTGACAGGGACACGCAGTATTTT. Residues: CASSFDRDTQYF.